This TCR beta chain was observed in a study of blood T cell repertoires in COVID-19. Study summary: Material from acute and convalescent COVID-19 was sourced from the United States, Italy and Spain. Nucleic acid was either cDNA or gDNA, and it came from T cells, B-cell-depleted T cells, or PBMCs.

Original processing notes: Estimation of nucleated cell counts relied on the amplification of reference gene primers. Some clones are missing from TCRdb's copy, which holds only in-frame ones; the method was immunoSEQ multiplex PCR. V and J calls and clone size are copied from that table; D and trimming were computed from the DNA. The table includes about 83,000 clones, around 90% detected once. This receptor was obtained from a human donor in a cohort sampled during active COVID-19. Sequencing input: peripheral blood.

The CDR3 bases are TGTGCCAGCAGGACGGGGGGCGGCCAACCGAATCAGCCCCAGCATTTT. Residues: CASRTGGGQPNQPQHF. The J gene is TRBJ1-5, the V gene TRBV6-6; a weak D match, TRBD1 (6 bases). Germline V CDR1 and CDR2: MNHNY, SVGAGI (reference sequence). This CDR3 is built from 16 residues. The ends were cut back, 6 bases at V and 4 bases at J, with 19 bases in the middle.